The 29 T cell receptor beta chains reported below all come from one sample, sequenced in a study of blood T cell repertoires in COVID-19. Here immunoSEQ multiplex PCR was the method, and the copy in TCRdb shows in-frame clones only, minus some. Here the sample spans 190,000 or so clones, roughly 80% being singletons. Sequenced sample: peripheral blood. The receptors derive from a man aged 50 or older who had recovered from COVID-19.

The genes are TRBV5-1 and TRBJ2-7; D perhaps matches TRBD1 (6 bases). The CDR3 covers 16 residues. V lost 1 base, J lost 3 bases, and 17 bases lay in between. Germline V lookup: CDR1 SGHRS, CDR2 YFSETQ. The CDR3 loop reads CASSLPRDIFFYEQYF. The CDR3 nucleotides read TGCGCCAGCAGCTTGCCACGGGACATTTTCTTCTACGAGCAGTACTTC.

The chain has TRBV5-1 and TRBJ2-2, with 9 bases matching TRBD1. Trimming took 4 bases from V and 3 from J; bases not matched to a gene: 10. The germline CDR1 and CDR2 sequences are SGHRS and YFSETQ. The CDR3 consists of 17 residues. As DNA, the CDR3 is TGCGCCAGCAGCCGTGGTCCGGGACAGGGAGACACCGGGGAGCTGTTTTTT. Amino acids: CASSRGPGQGDTGELFF.

The DNA for the CDR3 is TGTGCCAGCAGCTTAATGCTAGCGGGGGACGGTGAGCAGTTCTTC. Translated: CASSLMLAGDGEQFF. V and J are TRBV7-2 and TRBJ2-1; 10 nucleotides match TRBD2. The V and J ends lost 2 bases and 9 bases, in that order; junction bases with no gene match: 7. This CDR3 is 15 amino acids long. Germline-derived CDR1 and CDR2 are SGHTA and FQGNSA.

The rearrangement links TRBV27 to TRBJ1-1; 9 bases line up with TRBD1. This CDR3 is 14 amino acids long. The V gene end was trimmed by 6 bases and the J gene end by 6 bases; junction bases not matched to a gene: 8. The germline gives CDR1 MNHEY, CDR2 SMNVEV (reference sequence). The CDR3: CASRRTGGRAEAFF. The CDR3 coding sequence is TGTGCCAGCAGACGCACAGGGGGCCGGGCTGAAGCTTTCTTT.

The chain has TRBV7-6 and TRBJ2-3; D remains unclear. The length of the CDR3 is 15 residues. CDR1 and CDR2 from the germline V gene are SGHVS and FNYEAQ. V was cut by 5 bases and J by 0 bases, with 12 bases left in between. The CDR3 region has the DNA TGTGCCAGCAGCCATTACCAGGCTAGCACAGATACGCAGTATTTT. It encodes CASSHYQASTDTQYF.

The chain employs TRBV9 and TRBJ2-2; tentative D call: TRBD2 (5 bases). Germline values: CDR1 SGDLS, CDR2 YYNGEE. V lost 4 bases to trimming and J lost 5 bases, with 12 bases between them. This CDR3 has 14 amino acids. CDR3 nucleotide sequence: TGTGCCAGCAGCCCTCGGACTCTTACCGGGGAGCTGTTTTTT. As protein: CASSPRTLTGELFF.

This chain connects TRBV18 to TRBJ2-7, with 7 nucleotides matching TRBD1. The CDR3 extends over 15 amino acids. Germline trimming cut 0 bases from V and 5 bases from J; bases unmatched to any gene: 7. Looked up from germline, CDR1 is KGHSH and CDR2 is LQKENI. The CDR3 coding sequence is TGTGCCAGCTCACCACCGGGACAGCCGAACCACGAGCAGTACTTC. This gives the protein CASSPPGQPNHEQYF.

The V and J genes are TRBV10-1 and TRBJ2-7, with 12 bases that match TRBD2. Germline lookup yields CDR1 WNHNN and CDR2 SYGVQD (reference sequence). This CDR3 has 19 residues. V lost 5 bases and J lost 5; bases outside the gene matches: 19. The CDR3: CASSSRGAASGRVGHEQYF. DNA of the CDR3: TGCGCCAGCAGTTCCCGGGGGGCGGCTAGCGGGAGGGTAGGTCACGAGCAGTACTTC.

The chain joins TRBV19 to TRBJ2-5; TRBD1 might be the D (6 bases). This CDR3 region has 15 residues. The germline V and J ends were trimmed by 2 bases and 4 bases, with 14 bases remaining between them. Germline loops: CDR1 LNHDA, CDR2 SQIVND (reference sequence). CDR3 sequence reads: CASSITGQGTETQYF. In DNA, the CDR3 is TGTGCCAGTAGTATAACAGGGCAGGGTACAGAGACCCAGTACTTC.

In DNA form, the CDR3 reads TGTGCCAGCAGTGCCGGGGGGACAGGGGATCAGCCCCAGCATTTT. Translation: CASSAGGTGDQPQHF. The rearrangement joins TRBV2 to TRBJ1-5; TRBD1 matches 10 bases. Germline-derived CDR1 and CDR2 are SNHLY and FYNNEI. V lost 4 bases, J lost 5 bases, and 5 bases stayed unmatched. The CDR3 contains 15 residues.

This clone was counted a few times. The chain has TRBV27 and TRBJ2-7, with 9 bases that match TRBD1. Germline CDR1 is MNHEY and CDR2 is SMNVEV (reference sequence). The CDR3 extends over 18 amino acids. V was pared by 3 bases and J by 0 bases, with 12 bases of the junction left unmatched. The CDR3 DNA is TGTGCCAGCAGTTTCCGAGGTGGAGGGACAGGGATCTCCTACGAGCAGTACTTC. As protein: CASSFRGGGTGISYEQYF.

The rearrangement links TRBV6-1 to TRBJ1-1, with 7 bases matching TRBD1. V lost 1 base and J lost 1; bases outside the gene matches: 3. CDR1 and CDR2 (germline): MNHNS, SASEGT. The CDR3 is 15 amino acids. The CDR3 reads CASSEGDRQNTEAFF. CDR3 nucleotides: TGTGCCAGCAGTGAAGGGGACAGACAGAACACTGAAGCTTTCTTT.

This chain uses TRBV5-1 with TRBJ2-7; TRBD1 matches 11 bases. J was trimmed by 5 bases and V by 1 base; bases with no gene match: 2. This CDR3 spans 14 amino acids. Germline V gives CDR1 SGHRS, CDR2 YFSETQ. The DNA of the CDR3 is TGCGCCAGCAGCTTGCGGACAGGGGGCCACGAGCAGTACTTC. Translation gives CASSLRTGGHEQYF.

The gene calls are TRBV29-1 and TRBJ2-5, with no clear D. CDR1 is SQVTM and CDR2 is ANQGSEA in the germline V gene. This CDR3 has 11 residues. V lost 6 bases and J 0 bases, leaving 5 bases between the germline ends. The CDR3 region has the DNA TGCAGCGTACAGTACCAAGAGACCCAGTACTTC. This codes for CSVQYQETQYF.

This clone was found a few times. This chain links TRBV28 with TRBJ1-2; 7 nucleotides align to TRBD1. Germline V gene data show CDR1 as MDHEN and CDR2 as SYDVKM. Germline trimming cut 2 bases from V and 5 bases from J; bases unmatched to any gene: 5. CDR3 length: 14 amino acids. CDR3 nucleotides: TGTGCCAGCAGTTTAGAGGGGGCGCGGTATGGCTACACCTTC. Protein sequence: CASSLEGARYGYTF.

This clone has a single count. The genes are TRBV7-3 and TRBJ1-1; TRBD1 matches 10 bases. CDR3 length equals 14 residues. Germline loops: CDR1 SGHTA, CDR2 FQGTGA. The V and J ends lost 5 bases and 4 bases, in that order; junction bases with no gene match: 4. The DNA of the CDR3 is TGTGCCAGCAGCCCGGACAGGGGGAGCACTGAAGCTTTCTTT. Residues: CASSPDRGSTEAFF.

This clone was detected many times. The genes are TRBV18 and TRBJ1-1; a possible D gene is TRBD1 (5 bases). Germline V lookup: CDR1 KGHSH, CDR2 LQKENI. CDR3 length equals 15 residues. V lost 2 bases and J 0 bases, leaving 10 bases between the germline ends. CDR3 DNA sequence: TGTGCCAGCTCACCATGGGGCAGCCTGAACACTGAAGCTTTCTTT. Translated: CASSPWGSLNTEAFF.

The V and J genes are TRBV19 and TRBJ1-2, with a tentative D call TRBD1 (5 bases). The length of the CDR3 is 14 residues. Germline V CDR1 and CDR2: LNHDA, SQIVND (reference sequence). V was shortened by 4 bases and J by 2 bases, with 11 bases between the two germline ends. The CDR3 sequence: CASSRTRGNYGYTF. Written as DNA, the CDR3 is TGTGCCAGTAGTAGGACACGAGGCAACTATGGCTACACCTTC.

This chain joins TRBV29-1 and TRBJ1-1; D remains ambiguous. There are 14 residues in the CDR3. The V end was cut by 2 bases, the J end by 1 base, with 11 bases between. Germline V gene sequence: CDR1 SQVTM, CDR2 ANQGSEA. The CDR3 nucleotides read TGCAGCGTTGAACGCCTACAGCAGAACACTGAAGCTTTCTTT. It yields the protein CSVERLQQNTEAFF.

The chain employs TRBV5-4 and TRBJ2-7, with 7 bases fitting TRBD1. The germline CDR1 and CDR2 sequences are SGHNT and YYREEE (reference sequence). V lost 2 bases to trimming and J lost 10 bases; unmatched junction nucleotides: 6. The CDR3 spans 12 residues. The CDR3 bases are TGTGCCAGCAGCTTTAACAGGGGTATACAGTACTTC. It encodes CASSFNRGIQYF.

The V call is TRBV7-8, the J call TRBJ2-1; 9 bases line up with TRBD1. The CDR3 sequence is 19 residues long. Unmatched junction bases numbered 18, after V lost 7 bases and J lost 2 bases. Germline CDR1 SGHVS, CDR2 FQNEAQ. The CDR3 bases are TGTGCCAGCACTAAAAGGGGGGCGTCGGGGACAGGGACCTACAATGAGCAGTTCTTC. Its protein is CASTKRGASGTGTYNEQFF.

This chain joins TRBV19 and TRBJ2-1, with 10 bases fitting TRBD1. The J segment lost 3 bases and the V segment lost 5 bases, leaving 13 bases of the junction unmatched. The CDR3 length is 18 residues. The germline V gene encodes CDR1 LNHDA and CDR2 SQIVND (reference sequence). CDR3 DNA: TGTGCCAGTAGTTCCCCGAGACACCGGGACAGGGGCTACAATGAGCAGTTCTTC. Translating gives CASSSPRHRDRGYNEQFF.

This clone appeared a single time. The J gene is TRBJ2-7, the V gene TRBV10-3, with a possible D match to TRBD1 (6 bases). There are 15 residues in the CDR3. Germline values: CDR1 ENHRY, CDR2 SYGVKD. The V and J ends lost 3 bases and 3 bases respectively, with 15 bases between them. CDR3 sequence (DNA): TGTGCCATCAGTGATATTGCGGCAGGGGACTACGAGCAGTACTTC. Protein: CAISDIAAGDYEQYF.

J is TRBJ2-7 and V is TRBV10-1; TRBD2 might be the D (5 bases). The CDR3 consists of 14 residues. The germline V gene encodes CDR1 WNHNN and CDR2 SYGVQD (reference sequence). V was pared by 7 bases and J by 4 bases, with 17 bases between. CDR3 in DNA: TGCGCCAGCACGCGGTTGGAGGAGCGATACGAGCAGTACTTC. This codes for CASTRLEERYEQYF.

This chain joins TRBV21-1 and TRBJ2-2; TRBD1, as called in the table, went unchecked against the DNA. TRBV21-1 is marked as a pseudogene. This CDR3 has 23 residues. The CDR3 region has the DNA TGTGCCAGCAGCAAAGAAATAGGGACAGGGGGCGGAGGGCCCTCTACGGCGAACGGGGAGCTGTTTTTT. Amino acid sequence: CASSKEIGTGGGGPSTANGELFF.

The chain links TRBV20-1 to TRBJ1-2, with D possibly being TRBD1 (5 bases). Germline CDR1 reads DFQATT; CDR2 reads SNEGSKA (reference sequence). The CDR3 covers 13 residues. V dropped 3 bases and J dropped 6 bases, with 14 bases sitting between them. CDR3 residues: CSASRATGDGYTF. CDR3 sequence (DNA): TGCAGTGCTAGTAGGGCGACGGGGGATGGCTACACCTTC.

The V gene is TRBV5-8, the J gene TRBJ1-2, with 7 bases identical to TRBD1. The ends lost 4 bases at V and 6 bases at J; junction bases unmatched: 6. The CDR3 covers 13 residues. Germline CDR1 SGHTS, CDR2 YDEGEE. CDR3: CASSLTGFDGYTF. In DNA, the CDR3 is TGTGCCAGCAGCCTGACAGGGTTTGATGGCTACACCTTC.

The V and J genes are TRBV18 and TRBJ2-1; no definite D call. Germline V CDR1 and CDR2: KGHSH, LQKENI. Trimming cost V 0 bases and J 6 bases, with 9 bases left between them. The CDR3 is 14 residues long. CDR3 DNA: TGTGCCAGCTCACCACCGTTCAGGATCAATGAGCAGTTCTTC. Amino acids: CASSPPFRINEQFF.

This clone has more than one count but fewer than ten. The V and J genes are TRBV19 and TRBJ1-2; D not certain. Germline CDR1 and CDR2: LNHDA and SQIVND (reference sequence). The CDR3 has 11 amino acids. The germline V and J ends were trimmed by 6 bases and 2 bases, with 4 bases remaining between them. CDR3 region: CASSRNYGYTF. DNA of the CDR3: TGTGCCAGTAGCAGGAACTATGGCTACACCTTC.